The 4 T cell receptor beta chains below were found in one sample sequenced in a study of control samples from healthy donors and cancer patients. Produced via immunoSEQ multiplex PCR; TCRdb's table is partial and in-frame only. The sample includes 45,000 or so clones, 80% to 90% of them seen just once. The sequenced sample consisted of PBMCs. Receptor source: a woman in her fifties or sixties with lung cancer.

The chain links TRBV2 to TRBJ2-5; D is unclear. Trimming took off 2 bases at V and 2 bases at J, with 9 bases between the two ends. The germline gives CDR1 SNHLY, CDR2 FYNNEI. This CDR3 contains 14 residues. This CDR3 reads CASSETRYQETQYF. The CDR3 nucleotides read TGTGCCAGCAGTGAAACCCGGTATCAAGAGACCCAGTACTTC.

The chain employs TRBV12-3 or TRBV12-4 and TRBJ1-2, with no clear D. V lost 5 bases and J lost 8, with 12 bases in between. The CDR3 is 12 residues long. The CDR3 region has the DNA TGTGCCAGCAGTACCCGGACCTTAGGCTACACCTTC. Protein: CASSTRTLGYTF.

This clone was seen only once. The chain links TRBV25-1 to TRBJ1-1; weak D call: TRBD1 (6 bases). Trimming removed 6 bases from V and 1 base from J, with 15 bases in between. Germline CDR1 MGHDK, CDR2 SYGVNS. The length of the CDR3 is 15 residues. The DNA for the CDR3 is TGTGCCAGCAGCGGGGGCAGTGGGTGGAACACTGAAGCTTTCTTT. This gives the protein CASSGGSGWNTEAFF.

The chain carries TRBV19 and TRBJ2-5; 9 nucleotides align to TRBD2. The CDR3 has 15 residues. The V and J ends lost 9 bases and 5 bases, in that order; junction bases with no gene match: 13. Germline V gene sequence: CDR1 LNHDA, CDR2 SQIVND (reference sequence). The CDR3 spells CASSLAGWLKETQYF. The CDR3 coding sequence is TGTGCCAGCTCTCTAGCGGGGTGGTTGAAGGAGACCCAGTACTTC.